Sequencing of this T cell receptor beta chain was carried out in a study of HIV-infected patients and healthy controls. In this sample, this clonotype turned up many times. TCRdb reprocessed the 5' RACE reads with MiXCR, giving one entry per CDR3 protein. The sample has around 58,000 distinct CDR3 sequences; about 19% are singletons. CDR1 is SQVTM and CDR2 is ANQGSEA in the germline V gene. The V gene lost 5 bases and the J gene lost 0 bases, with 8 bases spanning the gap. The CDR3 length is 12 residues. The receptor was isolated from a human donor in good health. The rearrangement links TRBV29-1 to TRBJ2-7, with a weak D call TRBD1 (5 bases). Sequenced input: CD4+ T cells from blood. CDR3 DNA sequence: TGCAGCGTTCAGGGTAGCTCCTACGAGCAGTACTTC. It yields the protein CSVQGSSYEQYF.